This passage covers 26 T cell receptor beta chains from one sample sequenced in a study of OX40 agonist ivuxolimab in advanced cancers. Data came from immunoSEQ multiplex PCR; TCRdb stores just in-frame clones and leaves some out. Here the sample spans around 72,000 clones, around 91% being singletons. This material consisted of CD4+ or CD8+ T cells sorted from blood, taken in a trial of the OX40 agonist ivuxolimab. These receptors all come from an adult with an advanced solid tumor such as melanoma, head and neck, liver or kidney cancer.

V and J are TRBV7-9 and TRBJ2-7; the match to TRBD1 covers 7 bases. J gave up 4 bases and V 4 bases, and 10 bases lay outside the gene matches. CDR3 length: 15 amino acids. CDR1 is SEHNR and CDR2 is FQNEAQ in the germline V gene (reference sequence). In DNA, the CDR3 is TGTGCCAGCAGCTCCCACCCGGACAGGTTATACGAGCAGTACTTC. This translates into CASSSHPDRLYEQYF.

This chain uses TRBV19 with TRBJ1-4, with a weak D call TRBD1 (5 bases). CDR3 length equals 15 residues. Germline V CDR1 and CDR2: LNHDA, SQIVND (reference sequence). V was cut by 9 bases and J by 2 bases, with 16 bases left in between. The CDR3 here is CASNRLRGTNEKLFF. The CDR3 nucleotides read TGTGCCAGCAACCGGCTCCGGGGGACTAATGAAAAACTGTTTTTT.

The V and J genes are TRBV5-4 and TRBJ2-3; D not resolved. The CDR3 has 14 amino acids. Germline CDR1 SGHNT, CDR2 YYREEE (reference sequence). With 2 bases removed from V and 2 bases from J, the gap between germline ends came to 9 bases. The CDR3 is CASSFGQTTDTQYF. CDR3 nucleotides: TGTGCCAGCAGCTTTGGTCAGACCACAGATACGCAGTATTTT.

This clone was seen a single time. The gene calls are TRBV5-1 and TRBJ2-7; D is possibly TRBD2 (6 bases). Trimming cost V 1 base and J 0 bases, with 8 bases left between them. This CDR3 has 14 amino acids. Germline lookup yields CDR1 SGHRS and CDR2 YFSETQ. The CDR3 DNA reads as TGCGCCAGCAGCTTGTTAGCGGACTCCTACGAGCAGTACTTC. It yields the protein CASSLLADSYEQYF.

The chain has TRBV7-3 and TRBJ2-5; possible D gene TRBD1, 6 bases. Germline V lookup: CDR1 SGHTA, CDR2 FQGTGA. The CDR3 sequence is 15 residues long. V lost 5 bases to trimming and J lost 2 bases, with 15 bases between them. CDR3 DNA sequence: TGTGCCAGCAGCGCCCGACCGGGACAACAAGAGACCCAGTACTTC. Protein: CASSARPGQQETQYF.

Written as DNA, the CDR3 is TGTGCCAGCAGTGAAATTGGGACAGGGGATGGCTACACCTTC. It encodes CASSEIGTGDGYTF. V is TRBV2 and J is TRBJ1-2; 10 positions match TRBD1. Germline CDR1 is SNHLY and CDR2 is FYNNEI. This CDR3 has 14 residues. J lost 6 bases, V lost 2 bases, and 3 bases had no gene match.

V gene TRBV19 combines with J gene TRBJ2-1, with TRBD2 matching 8 bases. J was trimmed by 4 bases and V by 7 bases; bases with no gene match: 9. Germline V lookup: CDR1 LNHDA, CDR2 SQIVND (reference sequence). The CDR3 runs to 15 residues. CDR3 coding DNA: TGTGCCAGTACCGCCGGACTAGCCCTATACAATGAGCAGTTCTTC. It translates to CASTAGLALYNEQFF.

This sequence joins TRBV30 and TRBJ2-3; TRBD1 matches 9 bases. The trim removed 2 bases at V and 3 bases at J, leaving 3 bases unmatched. Germline values: CDR1 GTSNPN, CDR2 SVGIG (reference sequence). The CDR3 totals 14 residues. The CDR3 is CAWSQGQGTDTQYF. CDR3 coding DNA: TGTGCCTGGAGTCAGGGACAGGGAACAGATACGCAGTATTTT.

Only a few counts were recorded for this clone. The chain combines TRBV5-1 with TRBJ2-1; D possibly uses TRBD1 or TRBD2 (6 bases each). Trimming removed 4 bases at V and 4 bases at J, with 12 bases between. There are 14 residues in the CDR3. Germline-derived CDR1 and CDR2 are SGHRS and YFSETQ. The CDR3: CASSSRGGYNEQFF. For the CDR3, the DNA is TGCGCCAGCAGCAGCAGGGGAGGATACAATGAGCAGTTCTTC.

J is TRBJ2-7 and V is TRBV9, with D unresolved. The CDR3 has 16 residues. V lost 0 bases to trimming and J lost 6 bases, with 19 bases between them. Germline CDR1 and CDR2: SGDLS and YYNGEE. The CDR3 is CASSVGVAFSRSEQYF. DNA of the CDR3: TGTGCCAGCAGCGTAGGGGTCGCGTTCAGTCGCTCCGAGCAGTACTTC.

V and J are TRBV2 and TRBJ2-6; D possibly corresponds to TRBD1 (6 bases). Trimming shortened V by 5 bases and J by 4 bases, and 21 bases separated the two germline ends. The length of the CDR3 is 18 residues. Germline V gene lookup returns CDR1 SNHLY and CDR2 FYNNEI. The DNA for the CDR3 is TGTGCCAGCAGTCCCCCCTTACTCCAGGGGAGAGGGGCCAACGTCCTGACTTTC. Translation gives CASSPPLLQGRGANVLTF.

V usage is TRBV6-1 and J usage is TRBJ2-7; 7 nucleotides agree with TRBD1. The germline V gene encodes CDR1 MNHNS and CDR2 SASEGT. CDR3 size: 14 residues. Trimming removed 7 bases from V and 3 bases from J; junction bases left unmatched: 9. CDR3 region: CASNTGTALYEQYF. DNA for the CDR3: TGTGCCAGCAATACCGGGACAGCCCTCTACGAGCAGTACTTC.

The rearrangement joins TRBV14 to TRBJ2-5; no reliable D call. Judging by the DNA end, TRBJ2-7 fits better; the J call may be wrong. The germline V gene encodes CDR1 SGHDN and CDR2 FVKESK. This CDR3 is 13 amino acids long. CDR3 nucleotides: TGTGCCAGCAGCCACCTAGAGGCCTACGAGCAGTACTTC. Translated, it gives CASSHLEAYEQYF.

The J gene is TRBJ1-1, the V gene TRBV7-9, with a possible D match to TRBD1 (5 bases). The germline V gene has CDR1 SEHNR and CDR2 FQNEAQ (reference sequence). V was shortened by 0 bases and J by 10 bases, with 18 bases between the two germline ends. This CDR3 region has 15 residues. The CDR3 region is CASSLANPSGAIAFF. CDR3 in DNA: TGTGCCAGCAGCTTAGCGAATCCTAGTGGGGCGATAGCTTTCTTT. The full variable domain, in which reference TRBV7-9 and TRBJ1-1 provide the parts outside the CDR3, is DTGVSQNPRHKITKRGQNVTFRCDPISEHNRLYWYRQTLGQGPEFLTYFQNEAQLEKSRLLSDRFSAERPKGSFSTLEIQRTEQGDSAMYLCASSLANPSGAIAFFGQGTRLTVV.

The chain recombines TRBV9 with TRBJ2-3; D may be TRBD1 or TRBD2 (6 bases each). V was clipped by 6 bases and J by 3 bases, with 14 bases between them. Germline V gene sequence: CDR1 SGDLS, CDR2 YYNGEE. The CDR3 runs to 14 residues. The CDR3 region is CASTPRGDTDTQYF. The CDR3 DNA reads TGTGCCAGCACCCCTAGGGGGGATACAGATACGCAGTATTTT.

V is TRBV28 and J is TRBJ1-1, with D unresolved. In germline, CDR1 is MDHEN, CDR2 SYDVKM. The CDR3 length is 12 residues. V dropped 8 bases and J dropped 1 base, with 8 bases sitting between them. This CDR3 reads CASGETNTEAFF. Here the CDR3 DNA reads TGTGCCAGCGGGGAGACGAACACTGAAGCTTTCTTT.

The J gene is TRBJ1-2, the V gene TRBV6-5, with 7 positions matching TRBD1. Germline CDR1 and CDR2: MNHEY and SVGAGI. The CDR3 totals 13 residues. J lost 6 bases, V lost 4 bases, and 5 bases had no gene match. The DNA for the CDR3 is TGTGCCAGCAGTTTGACAGGGATCGATGGCTACACCTTC. Amino acids: CASSLTGIDGYTF.

This chain connects TRBV27 to TRBJ1-2; 7 nucleotides match TRBD1. The CDR3 spans 13 residues. The J segment lost 8 bases and the V segment lost 6 bases, leaving 9 bases of the junction unmatched. The germline CDR1 and CDR2 sequences are MNHEY and SMNVEV (reference sequence). The DNA of the CDR3 is TGTGCCAGCAGACCCGGGGACAGATCCGGCTACACCTTC. Its protein is CASRPGDRSGYTF.

The chain is built from TRBV9 and TRBJ2-5, with no clear D. V lost 4 bases and J 5 bases, leaving 9 bases between the germline ends. Germline CDR1 and CDR2: SGDLS and YYNGEE. The CDR3 contains 12 residues. CDR3 region: CASSSETETQYF. Here the CDR3 DNA reads TGTGCCAGCAGCTCAGAGACGGAGACCCAGTACTTC.

This clone was recorded once. The genes are TRBV5-1 and TRBJ2-1; 8 bases line up with TRBD2. This CDR3 contains 15 residues. Germline loops: CDR1 SGHRS, CDR2 YFSETQ. V shed 3 bases, J shed 4 bases, and the junction held 6 bases outside the gene matches. CDR3 protein: CASSSPAGVYNEQFF. In DNA form, the CDR3 reads TGCGCCAGCAGCTCTCCAGCGGGGGTTTACAATGAGCAGTTCTTC.

V usage is TRBV6-6 and J usage is TRBJ1-5; unclear D gene. In germline, CDR1 is MNHNY, CDR2 SVGAGI (reference sequence). This CDR3 is 14 amino acids long. V dropped 11 bases and J dropped 4 bases, with 18 bases sitting between them. The DNA for the CDR3 is TGTGCCGGAGGCCGGGAGGTAGAAAATCAGCCCCAGCATTTT. Protein product: CAGGREVENQPQHF.

The sample holds one count of this clone. DNA for the CDR3: TGTGCCAGCAGCTTGGGACTAGCGGGGGTCTCCTACAATGAGCAGTTCTTC. Its translation: CASSLGLAGVSYNEQFF. The genes are TRBV5-4 and TRBJ2-1; 12 bases match TRBD2. V shed 0 bases, J shed 0 bases, and the junction held 1 base outside the gene matches. The CDR3 contains 17 residues. Looked up from germline, CDR1 is SGHNT and CDR2 is YYREEE (reference sequence).

For this clone: The same CDR3 can be traced to other DNA sequences in this sample. The V gene is TRBV5-1, the J gene TRBJ2-5, with D uncertain. Germline V gene data show CDR1 as SGHRS and CDR2 as YFSETQ. This CDR3 region has 11 residues. Trimming left V 5 bases short and J 2 bases short, with 4 bases between. The CDR3 DNA follows: TGCGCCAGCAGTGCTCAAGAGACCCAGTACTTC. Its translation is CASSAQETQYF. Filled out from reference TRBV5-1 and TRBJ2-5, the complete variable domain reads KAGVTQTPRYLIKTRGQQVTLSCSPISGHRSVSWYQQTPGQGLQFLFEYFSETQRNKGNFPGRFSGRQFSNSRSEMNVSTLELGDSALYLCASSAQETQYFGPGTRLLVL.

The chain recombines TRBV4-2 with TRBJ2-1; the D gene is possibly TRBD2 (5 bases). The CDR3 totals 16 residues. From germline, CDR1 is LGHNA and CDR2 YNFKEQ. The V end was cut by 0 bases, the J end by 6 bases, with 15 bases between. The CDR3 region is CASSQDLAGLGNEQFF. The CDR3 DNA reads TGTGCCAGCAGCCAAGATCTAGCCGGATTGGGCAATGAGCAGTTCTTC.

The genes are TRBV7-9 and TRBJ1-2, with D hard to call. The ends were cut back, 2 bases at V and 5 bases at J, with 6 bases in the middle. Germline V gives CDR1 SEHNR, CDR2 FQNEAQ (reference sequence). CDR3 length equals 12 residues. CDR3 coding DNA: TGTGCCAGCAGCTTACCGGCGTATGGCTACACCTTC. This sequence encodes CASSLPAYGYTF. Full variable domain (remainder filled in from reference TRBV7-9 and TRBJ1-2): DTGVSQNPRHKITKRGQNVTFRCDPISEHNRLYWYRQTLGQGPEFLTYFQNEAQLEKSRLLSDRFSAERPKGSFSTLEIQRTEQGDSAMYLCASSLPAYGYTFGSGTRLTVV.

V gene TRBV30 combines with J gene TRBJ2-3; TRBD2 aligns across 9 bases. With V trimmed by 0 bases and J by 2 bases, 6 bases remained unmatched. This CDR3 contains 16 residues. Germline CDR1 reads GTSNPN; CDR2 reads SVGIG (reference sequence). In nucleotides, the CDR3 is TGTGCCTGGAGTGTAAGTCCTAGCGGGGCCACAGATACGCAGTATTTT. This encodes CAWSVSPSGATDTQYF.